The 12 T cell receptor beta chains in this list originate from one sample, sequenced in a study of blood T cell repertoires in COVID-19. TCRdb keeps only in-frame clones here, not all; method: immunoSEQ multiplex PCR. The table shows tens of thousands of clones, with about 91% occurring only once. Sequencing input: peripheral blood. These receptors were obtained from a man aged 50-60 years with active COVID-19.

This chain's CDR3 is CASAGTREINEQFF. The CDR3 nucleotides are TGTGCCAGTGCCGGGACTAGAGAAATCAATGAGCAGTTCTTC. V gene TRBV19 combines with J gene TRBJ2-1; TRBD2 matches 8 bases. The CDR3 spans 14 residues. The V segment lost 8 bases and the J segment 6 bases; nucleotides outside the gene matches: 9. Germline-derived CDR1 and CDR2 are LNHDA and SQIVND (reference sequence).

V is TRBV28 and J is TRBJ1-5; TRBD1 agrees at 7 bases. The CDR3 has 14 amino acids. From germline, CDR1 is MDHEN and CDR2 SYDVKM. V shed 2 bases and J 5 bases; nucleotides not matched to a gene: 3. In DNA form, the CDR3 reads TGTGCCAGCAGTTTAGGGACAGAGCATCAGCCCCAGCATTTT. As protein: CASSLGTEHQPQHF.

V gene TRBV5-4 combines with J gene TRBJ2-1; 7 nucleotides match TRBD2. This CDR3 comprises 17 residues. V gave up 3 bases and J gave up 0 bases; unmatched junction bases: 9. Germline lookup yields CDR1 SGHNT and CDR2 YYREEE (reference sequence). The CDR3 loop reads CASSWGGRGNSYNEQFF. DNA of the CDR3: TGTGCCAGCAGCTGGGGGGGTCGGGGGAACTCCTACAATGAGCAGTTCTTC. The entire variable domain, with the rest obtained from reference TRBV5-4 and TRBJ2-1, is as follows: ETGVTQSPTHLIKTRGQQVTLRCSSQSGHNTVSWYQQALGQGPQFIFQYYREEENGRGNFPPRFSGLQFPNYSSELNVNALELDDSALYLCASSWGGRGNSYNEQFFGPGTRLTVL.

This clone has more than one count but fewer than ten. The rearrangement uses TRBV5-5 and TRBJ1-4; 8 bases match TRBD1. The germline V gene encodes CDR1 SGHKS and CDR2 YYEKEE (reference sequence). The CDR3 totals 16 residues. With V trimmed by 2 bases and J by 5 bases, 8 bases remained unmatched. CDR3 region: CASSLRQGLENEKLFF. In DNA form, the CDR3 reads TGTGCCAGCAGCTTAAGACAGGGGCTTGAGAATGAAAAACTGTTTTTT.

The rearrangement joins TRBV6-4 to TRBJ2-1; D possibly corresponds to TRBD2 (5 bases). The CDR3 runs to 16 residues. The V and J ends lost 3 bases and 3 bases respectively, with 15 bases between them. The germline V gene has CDR1 MRHNA and CDR2 SNTAGT. This chain's CDR3 is CASSERGAAGYNEQFF. As DNA, the CDR3 is TGTGCCAGCAGTGAAAGAGGAGCGGCGGGCTACAATGAGCAGTTCTTC.

The count of this clone is one. The chain joins TRBV14 to TRBJ1-1; 8 bases match TRBD1. V gave up 6 bases and J gave up 5 bases; unmatched junction bases: 8. This CDR3 is built from 14 residues. In germline, CDR1 is SGHDN, CDR2 FVKESK. The CDR3 spells CASRQLNRGTEAFF. The CDR3 nucleotides are TGTGCCAGCAGACAATTGAACAGGGGGACTGAAGCTTTCTTT.

J is TRBJ2-7 and V is TRBV6-1; TRBD2 aligns across 8 bases. The germline CDR1 and CDR2 sequences are MNHNS and SASEGT. Germline trimming cut 3 bases from V and 1 base from J; bases unmatched to any gene: 2. The CDR3 length is 14 residues. CDR3 bases: TGTGCCAGCAGTGAGAGCGGGAGATCCTACGAGCAGTACTTC. Protein sequence: CASSESGRSYEQYF.

The chain uses TRBV5-1 and TRBJ1-1; D call uncertain. V was trimmed by 2 bases and J by 6 bases, leaving 20 bases between them. Germline V gives CDR1 SGHRS, CDR2 YFSETQ. The CDR3 has 16 residues. The CDR3 loop reads CASSFTGYVSDAEAFF. Written as DNA, the CDR3 is TGCGCCAGCAGCTTTACGGGGTACGTATCAGACGCTGAAGCTTTCTTT. The full variable domain, its missing parts supplied by reference TRBV5-1 and TRBJ1-1, is KAGVTQTPRYLIKTRGQQVTLSCSPISGHRSVSWYQQTPGQGLQFLFEYFSETQRNKGNFPGRFSGRQFSNSRSEMNVSTLELGDSALYLCASSFTGYVSDAEAFFGQGTRLTVV.

The chain couples TRBV3-1 (or the pseudogene TRBV3-2) to TRBJ2-5; 7 bases are a match to TRBD2. The V segment lost 4 bases and the J segment 5 bases; nucleotides outside the gene matches: 7. CDR3 length: 14 amino acids. CDR1 is LGHDT, CDR2 YNNKEL, per germline (reference sequence). The CDR3 region has the DNA TGTGCCAGCAGCCGCTCCCAGGGAGGGGAGACCCAGTACTTC. Its translation is CASSRSQGGETQYF.

The chain uses TRBV7-2 and TRBJ2-2; 11 nucleotides agree with TRBD1. Germline V gene data show CDR1 as SGHTA and CDR2 as FQGNSA. The CDR3 runs to 16 residues. Trimming took 6 bases from V and 5 from J; bases not matched to a gene: 8. CDR3 amino acids: CASSYAGTGGTGELFF. In nucleotides, the CDR3 is TGTGCCAGCAGTTACGCCGGGACAGGGGGAACCGGGGAGCTGTTTTTT. The complete variable domain, with remaining parts taken from reference TRBV7-2 and TRBJ2-2, reads GAGVSQSPSNKVTEKGKDVELRCDPISGHTALYWYRQSLGQGLEFLIYFQGNSAPDKSGLPSDRFSAERTGGSVSTLTIQRTQQEDSAVYLCASSYAGTGGTGELFFGEGSRLTVL.

V usage is TRBV7-9 and J usage is TRBJ2-1, with TRBD2 identical over 13 bases. The germline gives CDR1 SEHNR, CDR2 FQNEAQ (reference sequence). The J segment lost 4 bases and the V segment lost 5 bases, leaving 14 bases of the junction unmatched. The CDR3 consists of 19 residues. DNA of the CDR3: TGTGCCAGCAGCCTAATCCCGGGACTAGCGGGAAGGATATACAATGAGCAGTTCTTC. It encodes CASSLIPGLAGRIYNEQFF.

The chain carries TRBV19 and TRBJ1-1; the match to TRBD1 covers 9 bases. This CDR3 spans 14 amino acids. Trimming took 8 bases from V and 6 from J; bases not matched to a gene: 10. Per the germline V gene, CDR1 is LNHDA and CDR2 is SQIVND (reference sequence). CDR3 bases: TGTGCCAGTGCAGGGACAGGGTATGGCCCTGAAGCTTTCTTT. This codes for CASAGTGYGPEAFF.